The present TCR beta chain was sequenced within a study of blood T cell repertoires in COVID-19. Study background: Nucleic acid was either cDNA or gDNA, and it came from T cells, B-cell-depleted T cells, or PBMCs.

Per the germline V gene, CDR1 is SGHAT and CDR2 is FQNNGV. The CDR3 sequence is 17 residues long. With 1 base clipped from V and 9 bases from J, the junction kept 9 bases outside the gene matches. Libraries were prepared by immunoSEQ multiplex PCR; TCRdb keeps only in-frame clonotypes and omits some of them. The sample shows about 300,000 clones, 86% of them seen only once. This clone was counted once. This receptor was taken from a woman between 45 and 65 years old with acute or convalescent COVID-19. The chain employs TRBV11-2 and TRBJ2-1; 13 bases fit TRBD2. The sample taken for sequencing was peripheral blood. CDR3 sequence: CASSLGTLTSGRPEQFF. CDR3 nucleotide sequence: TGTGCCAGCAGCTTAGGGACCTTGACTAGCGGGAGGCCTGAGCAGTTCTTC.